The present T cell receptor beta chain was sequenced within a study of T cells in Graves' hyperthyroidism and ophthalmopathy. Study-level points and caveats: Through a model of 13 V-J features, ophthalmopathy was separated from stable hyperthyroidism. The blood repertoire included most of the expanded thyroid clonotypes above 0.001.

This clonotype came up many times. Its matching antigen is unknown. From RNA transcripts, TCR beta CDR3 regions were amplified. The primer set for the first-round RT-PCR of the TCR CDR3 was HTBI. MiXCR, applied by TCRdb to the multiplex PCR reads, yields one record per CDR3 protein. Altogether roughly 99,000 distinct CDR3 sequences are present, about 17% being singletons, with the ten largest covering around two fifths. The CDR3 extends over 15 amino acids. With 5 bases clipped from V and 4 bases from J, the junction kept 8 bases outside the gene matches. The germline V gene encodes CDR1 MDHEN and CDR2 SYDVKM. Graves' hyperthyroidism qualified as stable when ophthalmopathy did not progress within 18 months. Hyperthyroidism patients were newly diagnosed, had disease duration under 2 months, and were aged 18 to 65 years.

The sequenced material came from blood. This chain links TRBV28 with TRBJ1-5; 7 nucleotides align to TRBD1. This TCR derives from a woman in her forties or fifties with Graves' hyperthyroidism. The CDR3 region is CASSTRGGQNQPQHF. For the CDR3, the DNA is TGTGCCAGCAGTACGAGGGGGGGACAGAATCAGCCCCAGCATTTT. The entire variable domain, with the rest obtained from reference TRBV28 and TRBJ1-5, is as follows: DVKVTQSSRYLVKRTGEKVFLECVQDMDHENMFWYRQDPGLGLRLIYFSYDVKMKEKGDIPEGYSVSREKKERFSLILESASTNQTSMYLCASSTRGGQNQPQHFGDGTRLSIL.